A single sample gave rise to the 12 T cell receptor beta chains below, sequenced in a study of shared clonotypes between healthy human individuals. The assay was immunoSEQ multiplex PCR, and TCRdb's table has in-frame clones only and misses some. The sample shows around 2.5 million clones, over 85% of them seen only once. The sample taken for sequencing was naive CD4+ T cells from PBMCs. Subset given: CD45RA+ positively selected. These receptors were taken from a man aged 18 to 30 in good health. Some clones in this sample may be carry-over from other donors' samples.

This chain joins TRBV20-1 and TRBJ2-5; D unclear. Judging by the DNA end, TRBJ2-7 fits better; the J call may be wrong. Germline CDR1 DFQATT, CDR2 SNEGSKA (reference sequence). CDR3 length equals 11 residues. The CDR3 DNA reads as TGCAGTTCAAGTCAAGGCCACGAGCAGTACTTC. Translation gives CSSSQGHEQYF.

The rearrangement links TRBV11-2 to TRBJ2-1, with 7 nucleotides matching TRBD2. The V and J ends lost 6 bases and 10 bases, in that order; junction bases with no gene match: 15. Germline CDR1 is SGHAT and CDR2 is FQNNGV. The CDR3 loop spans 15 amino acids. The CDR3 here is CASSPGRGTGGEQFF. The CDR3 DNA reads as TGTGCCAGCAGTCCCGGGCGGGGGACCGGGGGAGAGCAGTTCTTC.

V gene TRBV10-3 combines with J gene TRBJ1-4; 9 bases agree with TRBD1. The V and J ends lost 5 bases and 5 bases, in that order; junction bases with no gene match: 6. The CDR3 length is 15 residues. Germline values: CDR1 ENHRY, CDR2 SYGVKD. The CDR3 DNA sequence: TGTGCCATCAGTTACGAACAGGGGGCGAATGAAAAACTGTTTTTT. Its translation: CAISYEQGANEKLFF.

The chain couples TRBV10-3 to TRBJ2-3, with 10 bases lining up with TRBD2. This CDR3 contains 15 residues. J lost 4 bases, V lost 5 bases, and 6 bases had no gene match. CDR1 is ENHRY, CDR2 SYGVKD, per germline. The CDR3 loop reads CAISSTSGWPDTQYF. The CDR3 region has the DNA TGTGCCATCAGTTCGACTAGCGGGTGGCCAGATACGCAGTATTTT.

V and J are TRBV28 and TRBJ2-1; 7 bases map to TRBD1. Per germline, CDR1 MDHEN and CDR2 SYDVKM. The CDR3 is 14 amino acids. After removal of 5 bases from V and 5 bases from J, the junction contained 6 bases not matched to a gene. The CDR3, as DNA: TGTGCCAGCAGTCGCCGGGACAGTAACAATGAGCAGTTCTTC. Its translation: CASSRRDSNNEQFF. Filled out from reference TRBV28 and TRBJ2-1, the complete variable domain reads DVKVTQSSRYLVKRTGEKVFLECVQDMDHENMFWYRQDPGLGLRLIYFSYDVKMKEKGDIPEGYSVSREKKERFSLILESASTNQTSMYLCASSRRDSNNEQFFGPGTRLTVL.

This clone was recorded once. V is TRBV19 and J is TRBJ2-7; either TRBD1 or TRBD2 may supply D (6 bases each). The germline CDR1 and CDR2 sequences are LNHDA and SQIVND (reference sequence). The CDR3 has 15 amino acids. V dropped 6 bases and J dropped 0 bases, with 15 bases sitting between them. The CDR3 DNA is TGTGCCAGTAGAGGGTCGGGGGCCCTCTCCTACGAGCAGTACTTC. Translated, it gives CASRGSGALSYEQYF. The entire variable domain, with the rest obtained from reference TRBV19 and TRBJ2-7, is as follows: DGGITQSPKYLFRKEGQNVTLSCEQNLNHDAMYWYRQDPGQGLRLIYYSQIVNDFQKGDIAEGYSVSREKKESFPLTVTSAQKNPTAFYLCASRGSGALSYEQYFGPGTRLTVT.

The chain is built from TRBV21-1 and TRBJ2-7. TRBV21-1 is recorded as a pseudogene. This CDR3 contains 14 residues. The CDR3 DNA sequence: TGTGCCAGCAGCAAAGCTACCTGGTCCTACGAGCAGTACTTC. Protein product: CASSKATWSYEQYF.

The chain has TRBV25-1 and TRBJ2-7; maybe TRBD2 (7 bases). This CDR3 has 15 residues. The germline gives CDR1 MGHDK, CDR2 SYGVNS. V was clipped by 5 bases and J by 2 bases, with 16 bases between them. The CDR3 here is CASSRGGGNAYEQYF. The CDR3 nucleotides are TGTGCCAGCAGTCGCGGGGGCGGGAACGCCTACGAGCAGTACTTC.

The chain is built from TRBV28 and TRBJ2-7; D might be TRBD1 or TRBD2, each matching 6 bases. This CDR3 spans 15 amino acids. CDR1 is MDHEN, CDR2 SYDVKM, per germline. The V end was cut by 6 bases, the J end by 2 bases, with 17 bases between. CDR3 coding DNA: TGTGCCAGCAGCCGAGGGGGGACTGGGGCCTACGAGCAGTACTTC. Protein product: CASSRGGTGAYEQYF.

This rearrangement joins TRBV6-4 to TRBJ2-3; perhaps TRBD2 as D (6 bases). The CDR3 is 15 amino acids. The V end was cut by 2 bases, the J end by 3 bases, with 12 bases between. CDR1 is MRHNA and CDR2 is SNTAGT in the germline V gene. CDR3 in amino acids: CASSDGGKVTDTQYF. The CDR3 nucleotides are TGTGCCAGCAGTGACGGCGGGAAGGTTACAGATACGCAGTATTTT.

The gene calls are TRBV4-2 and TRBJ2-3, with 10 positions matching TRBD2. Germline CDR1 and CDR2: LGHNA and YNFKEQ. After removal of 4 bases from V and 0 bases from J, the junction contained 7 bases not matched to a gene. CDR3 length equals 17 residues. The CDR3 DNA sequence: TGTGCCAGCAGCCCTGGGTCAGCGGGAGGGAGCACAGATACGCAGTATTTT. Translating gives CASSPGSAGGSTDTQYF.

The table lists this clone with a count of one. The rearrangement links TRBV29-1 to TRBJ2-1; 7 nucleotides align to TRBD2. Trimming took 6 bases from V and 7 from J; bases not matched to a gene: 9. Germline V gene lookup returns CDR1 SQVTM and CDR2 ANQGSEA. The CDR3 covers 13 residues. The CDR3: CSVATSVWNEQFF. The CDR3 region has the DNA TGCAGCGTGGCTACTAGCGTGTGGAATGAGCAGTTCTTC.